One and the same sample provided the 12 T cell receptor beta chains below, sequenced in a study of OX40 agonist ivuxolimab in advanced cancers. The assay was immunoSEQ multiplex PCR, and TCRdb's table has in-frame clones only and misses some. The sample lists tens of thousands of clones, around 90% seen once, with over 7.5% in the top ten. The input for sequencing was CD4+ or CD8+ T cells sorted from blood, taken in a trial of the OX40 agonist ivuxolimab. These receptors all come from an adult with an advanced solid tumor such as melanoma, head and neck, liver or kidney cancer.

This sequence joins TRBV25-1 and TRBJ1-2; TRBD1 might be the D (6 bases). Trimming removed 1 base from V and 3 bases from J, with 9 bases in between. The CDR3 consists of 14 residues. Germline CDR1 reads MGHDK; CDR2 reads SYGVNS. The CDR3 loop reads CASSELGGYYGYTF. The CDR3 DNA follows: TGTGCCAGCAGTGAATTGGGGGGCTACTATGGCTACACCTTC.

This chain connects TRBV6-1 to TRBJ2-1; the match to TRBD1 covers 9 bases. The CDR3 covers 14 residues. The germline CDR1 and CDR2 sequences are MNHNS and SASEGT. Trimming at V came to 5 bases and at J to 9 bases, leaving 8 bases not matched to a gene. The CDR3 coding sequence is TGTGCCAGCAGTACCGGGACAGGGTCGAGTGAGCAGTTCTTC. It is translated as CASSTGTGSSEQFF.

The chain employs TRBV2 and TRBJ1-4; D is perhaps TRBD1 (6 bases). The length of the CDR3 is 17 residues. Trimming pared 1 base from V and 4 bases from J, leaving 16 bases between. Germline loops: CDR1 SNHLY, CDR2 FYNNEI. DNA of the CDR3: TGTGCCAGCAGTGAAGAGGGGGGGTGGAGCATTAATGAAAAACTGTTTTTT. It is translated as CASSEEGGWSINEKLFF.

The V and J genes are TRBV9 and TRBJ2-7, with 8 nucleotides matching TRBD1. Germline values: CDR1 SGDLS, CDR2 YYNGEE. The V segment lost 4 bases and the J segment 1 base; nucleotides outside the gene matches: 1. This CDR3 comprises 13 residues. CDR3 amino acids: CASSRTGSYEQYF. The CDR3 nucleotides read TGTGCCAGCAGCAGGACAGGGTCCTACGAGCAGTACTTC.

The chain carries TRBV6-1 and TRBJ2-7; tentatively, D is TRBD1 (6 bases). Trimming took off 6 bases at V and 0 bases at J, with 12 bases between the two ends. The germline gives CDR1 MNHNS, CDR2 SASEGT. The CDR3 runs 14 residues. In nucleotides, the CDR3 is TGTGCCAGCAGCTCCCGGGACACCTCCTACGAGCAGTACTTC. Its translation: CASSSRDTSYEQYF.

The chain links TRBV6-6 to TRBJ1-1, with D tentatively TRBD1 (6 bases). The length of the CDR3 is 14 residues. V shed 2 bases and J shed 0 bases, with 7 bases lying between them. Germline lookup yields CDR1 MNHNY and CDR2 SVGAGI (reference sequence). CDR3 in amino acids: CASSYRTVNTEAFF. CDR3 in DNA: TGTGCCAGCAGTTACAGGACAGTGAACACTGAAGCTTTCTTT.

The rearrangement uses TRBV6-1 and TRBJ2-6; weak D call: TRBD1 (5 bases). V lost 2 bases to trimming and J lost 4 bases, with 12 bases between them. This CDR3 region has 16 residues. Germline loops: CDR1 MNHNS, CDR2 SASEGT. CDR3 nucleotide sequence: TGTGCCAGCAGTGAACAGGGTATGGGCGGGGCCAACGTCCTGACTTTC. Translated: CASSEQGMGGANVLTF.

This clone has only one observation. J is TRBJ2-3 and V is TRBV5-1; the D is unclear. Germline V CDR1 and CDR2: SGHRS, YFSETQ. V was shortened by 0 bases and J by 4 bases, with 12 bases between the two germline ends. The CDR3 length is 15 residues. CDR3 protein: CASSLGIGSSDTQYF. The CDR3 nucleotides read TGCGCCAGCAGCTTGGGAATAGGGTCGTCAGATACGCAGTATTTT.

The chain combines TRBV7-2 with TRBJ2-1, with 11 bases aligning to TRBD2. Germline V CDR1 and CDR2: SGHTA, FQGNSA. With V trimmed by 5 bases and J by 7 bases, 7 bases remained unmatched. The CDR3 is made up of 15 amino acids. This chain's CDR3 is CASSPLAGVMNEQFF. CDR3 nucleotides: TGTGCCAGCAGCCCACTAGCGGGAGTCATGAATGAGCAGTTCTTC.

This clone showed up just once. The chain combines TRBV27 with TRBJ1-2; 8 positions match TRBD1. V shed 7 bases and J 2 bases; nucleotides not matched to a gene: 3. Germline loops: CDR1 MNHEY, CDR2 SMNVEV (reference sequence). This CDR3 has 13 amino acids. The DNA of the CDR3 is TGTGCCAGCACAACAGGGGGGAACTATGGCTACACCTTC. Translation gives CASTTGGNYGYTF.

V is TRBV11-2 and J is TRBJ2-5, with TRBD2 as a possible D gene (5 bases). The CDR3 consists of 12 residues. V was cut by 1 base and J by 9 bases, with 9 bases left in between. CDR1 is SGHAT and CDR2 is FQNNGV in the germline V gene. This chain's CDR3 is CASSLGSGAQYF. CDR3 in DNA: TGTGCCAGCAGCTTAGGGAGCGGAGCCCAGTACTTC.

This chain connects TRBV5-1 to TRBJ2-1; the match to TRBD1 covers 8 bases. Germline trimming cut 9 bases from V and 8 bases from J; bases unmatched to any gene: 16. The length of the CDR3 is 15 residues. Germline CDR1 SGHRS, CDR2 YFSETQ. The CDR3 nucleotides read TGCGCCACCAGTACATGGACAGGGAGGCCAGATGAGCAGTTCTTC. Translating gives CATSTWTGRPDEQFF.